The TCR beta chain under discussion was sequenced for a study of blood T cells in healthy people across ages. Study-level results: Any conclusive comparison of naive versus antigen-experienced cells was prevented by using unsorted PBMCs. Older age went with lower TCR beta diversity per million T cells, in a roughly linear way. Changes in expanded clonotypes were possibly confounded, as the CMV status of donors was unknown.

Details on this clonotype: Its antigen is unidentified.

The germline V and J ends were trimmed by 4 bases and 7 bases, with 10 bases remaining between them. The CDR3 covers 13 residues. With a J-beta primer mix and a sample-barcoded 5' primer, a second PCR ran about 6 to 11 cycles. Each of the cDNA molecules was tagged by a template-switch adaptor with 12 random nucleotides. TCRdb reanalysed the 5' RACE reads using MiXCR and keeps one entry per CDR3 protein. The table has about 580,000 distinct CDR3 sequences, roughly 48% seen once. Sequenced material: blood. The clonotype comes from an elderly man in good health. The chain joins TRBV12-3 or TRBV12-4 to TRBJ1-4; no firm D call. The CDR3 is CASSSYLGEKLFF. The CDR3, as DNA: TGTGCCAGCAGTTCCTACTTGGGTGAAAAACTGTTTTTT.